Each of the 27 T cell receptor beta chains below was sequenced from the same sample in a study of blood T cell repertoires in COVID-19. Using immunoSEQ multiplex PCR, the repertoire was profiled, and TCRdb retains in-frame clones only, with some absent. The repertoire holds some 670,000 clones, with about 90% as singletons. The specimen sequenced was peripheral blood. The source is a woman aged 18-30 years with acute or convalescent COVID-19.

The chain joins TRBV7-9 to TRBJ1-2; D unresolved. The CDR3 consists of 14 residues. The germline V gene encodes CDR1 SEHNR and CDR2 FQNEAQ (reference sequence). V dropped 1 base and J dropped 0 bases, with 6 bases sitting between them. CDR3 sequence: CASSLGRANYGYTF. In nucleotides, the CDR3 is TGTGCCAGCAGCTTAGGGAGGGCTAACTATGGCTACACCTTC.

The chain employs TRBV11-2 and TRBJ1-4; maybe TRBD1 (6 bases). The V gene lost 4 bases and the J gene lost 1 base, with 10 bases spanning the gap. Germline assignment: CDR1 SGHAT and CDR2 FQNNGV. The CDR3 extends over 15 amino acids. The CDR3, as DNA: TGTGCCAGCAGCTCGTACAGGGTAACTAATGAAAAACTGTTTTTT. Its translation: CASSSYRVTNEKLFF. The full variable domain, completed using reference TRBV11-2 and TRBJ1-4, is EAGVAQSPRYKIIEKRQSVAFWCNPISGHATLYWYQQILGQGPKLLIQFQNNGVVDDSQLPKDRFSAERLKGVDSTLKIQPAKLEDSAVYLCASSSYRVTNEKLFFGSGTQLSVL.

This chain uses TRBV28 with TRBJ2-7; 10 bases agree with TRBD1. V lost 2 bases, J lost 2 bases, and 3 bases stayed unmatched. CDR1 and CDR2 (germline): MDHEN, SYDVKM. The CDR3 runs to 15 residues. The CDR3 is CASSLPGTGAYEQYF. CDR3 in DNA: TGTGCCAGCAGTTTACCCGGGACAGGGGCCTACGAGCAGTACTTC.

The rearrangement uses TRBV7-9 and TRBJ1-1, with D unresolved. The germline V gene encodes CDR1 SEHNR and CDR2 FQNEAQ (reference sequence). CDR3 length: 15 residues. V was cut by 5 bases and J by 3 bases, with 16 bases left in between. The CDR3 DNA sequence: TGTGCCAGCAGCCCACTCCGGGATGGTTACACTGAAGCTTTCTTT. It encodes CASSPLRDGYTEAFF.

The chain combines TRBV30 with TRBJ1-1, with D unclear. CDR1 is GTSNPN, CDR2 SVGIG, per germline (reference sequence). The CDR3 loop spans 13 amino acids. V gave up 2 bases and J gave up 2 bases, with 9 bases separating them. The CDR3 DNA follows: TGTGCCTGGAGTCCAGGATTTAACACTGAAGCTTTCTTT. Amino acid sequence: CAWSPGFNTEAFF.

The chain couples TRBV10-3 to TRBJ2-1; 13 bases are a match to TRBD2. Per germline, CDR1 ENHRY and CDR2 SYGVKD. The CDR3 runs 14 residues. J was trimmed by 5 bases and V by 7 bases; bases with no gene match: 2. This CDR3 is CAIKGLAGNNEQFF. The DNA of the CDR3 is TGTGCCATCAAGGGACTAGCGGGGAACAATGAGCAGTTCTTC.

The V and J genes are TRBV2 and TRBJ2-7; 11 bases match TRBD2. This CDR3 has 14 residues. Germline CDR1 and CDR2: SNHLY and FYNNEI. V dropped 5 bases and J dropped 5; count of bases not matched to a gene: 5. The CDR3 region is CASSLAGGPHEQYF. The DNA of the CDR3 is TGTGCCAGCAGTTTAGCGGGGGGGCCCCACGAGCAGTACTTC.

The V and J genes are TRBV14 and TRBJ1-2, with a tentative D call TRBD1 (6 bases). The germline V gene encodes CDR1 SGHDN and CDR2 FVKESK. Trimming removed 5 bases at V and 4 bases at J, with 17 bases between. CDR3 length: 15 residues. The CDR3 reads CASSKRTETGYGYTF. In nucleotides, the CDR3 is TGTGCCAGCAGCAAACGGACAGAAACTGGCTATGGCTACACCTTC.

On this clone itself: The same CDR3 can be traced to other DNA sequences in this sample. V usage is TRBV7-9 and J usage is TRBJ1-1; 7 bases are a match to TRBD1. V lost 5 bases, J lost 3 bases, and 3 bases stayed unmatched. Germline CDR1 SEHNR, CDR2 FQNEAQ (reference sequence). The CDR3 runs to 13 residues. This CDR3 reads CASSRTGDTEAFF. The CDR3 region has the DNA TGTGCCAGCAGCCGTACAGGGGACACTGAAGCTTTCTTT.

This clone was observed a few times. V is TRBV5-1 and J is TRBJ1-4; TRBD1 aligns across 10 bases. The CDR3 runs to 16 residues. V trimming: 5 bases; J trimming: 3 bases; junction bases outside the gene matches: 7. CDR1 is SGHRS, CDR2 YFSETQ, per germline. The CDR3 protein is CASRTGTGVANEKLFF. The CDR3 DNA reads TGCGCCAGCAGAACCGGGACAGGGGTTGCTAATGAAAAACTGTTTTTT. The entire variable domain, with the rest obtained from reference TRBV5-1 and TRBJ1-4, is as follows: KAGVTQTPRYLIKTRGQQVTLSCSPISGHRSVSWYQQTPGQGLQFLFEYFSETQRNKGNFPGRFSGRQFSNSRSEMNVSTLELGDSALYLCASRTGTGVANEKLFFGSGTQLSVL.

V usage is TRBV11-2 and J usage is TRBJ1-4, with D possibly TRBD1 on 5 matching bases. The CDR3 covers 12 residues. V gave up 4 bases and J gave up 8 bases, with 8 bases separating them. CDR1 is SGHAT and CDR2 is FQNNGV in the germline V gene. This CDR3 is CASSSRGEKLFF. Here the CDR3 DNA reads TGTGCCAGCAGCTCACGGGGGGAAAAACTGTTTTTT.

This chain connects TRBV7-2 to TRBJ1-2; tentatively, D is TRBD1 (6 bases). The CDR3 sequence is 14 residues long. Per the germline V gene, CDR1 is SGHTA and CDR2 is FQGNSA. V was cut by 3 bases and J by 4 bases, with 12 bases left in between. This chain's CDR3 is CASSLQQGPYGYTF. DNA for the CDR3: TGTGCCAGCAGCTTGCAACAGGGCCCCTATGGCTACACCTTC.

This chain connects TRBV12-5 to TRBJ2-2; 16 bases line up with TRBD2. This CDR3 spans 19 amino acids. Trimming took 2 bases from V and 3 from J; bases not matched to a gene: 6. From germline, CDR1 is LGHNT and CDR2 FRNRAP. The chain's CDR3 is CASGLLPGLAGGYTGELFF. In DNA, the CDR3 is TGTGCTAGTGGTTTGCTCCCGGGACTAGCGGGGGGGTACACCGGGGAGCTGTTTTTT.

The chain recombines TRBV19 with TRBJ2-1, with D possibly being TRBD1 (5 bases). CDR1 and CDR2 (germline): LNHDA, SQIVND (reference sequence). V was clipped by 3 bases and J by 4 bases, with 7 bases between them. The CDR3 length is 13 residues. As DNA, the CDR3 is TGTGCCAGTAGTATCCCAGGGTACAATGAGCAGTTCTTC. Protein product: CASSIPGYNEQFF.

This chain joins TRBV28 and TRBJ2-1; D is possibly TRBD1 (5 bases). V shed 8 bases and J shed 7 bases, with 12 bases lying between them. The V gene's germline CDR1 is MDHEN and CDR2 SYDVKM. The CDR3 sequence is 12 residues long. DNA for the CDR3: TGTGCCAGCCAGACAGAATCGAATGAGCAGTTCTTC. This gives the protein CASQTESNEQFF.

The chain joins TRBV21-1 to TRBJ2-7; the table's TRBD1 call for D was not verified on the DNA. TRBV21-1 constitutes a pseudogene. The CDR3 is made up of 16 amino acids. This CDR3 reads CASSKSRQGRSYEQYF. The CDR3 DNA reads as TGTGCCAGCAGCAAGTCGCGACAGGGGCGATCCTACGAGCAGTACTTC.

This chain links TRBV7-2 with TRBJ2-4, with a weak D call TRBD2 (5 bases). The CDR3 sequence is 13 residues long. Trimming pared 1 base from V and 6 bases from J, leaving 7 bases between. Germline V gene data show CDR1 as SGHTA and CDR2 as FQGNSA. The CDR3 DNA is TGTGCCAGCAGCTTAGAAGGAGGAAACATTCAGTACTTC. Its protein is CASSLEGGNIQYF.

A word on this clone: This specimen includes other DNA sequences encoding the same CDR3. The chain employs TRBV3-1 (or the pseudogene TRBV3-2) and TRBJ2-7; TRBD2 aligns across 10 bases. The CDR3 has 15 residues. Germline values: CDR1 LGHDT, CDR2 YNNKEL (reference sequence). V gave up 3 bases and J gave up 1 base; unmatched junction bases: 3. In DNA, the CDR3 is TGTGCCAGCAGCCAGTTTAGCGGGGGGTCCTACGAGCAGTACTTC. Translation: CASSQFSGGSYEQYF.

On this clone: The DNA is omitted, as the CDR3 cannot be located on it reliably, and the CDR3 follows TCRdb's listing. The genes are TRBV28 and TRBJ1-1; TRBD1 is taken as the D call from the table, unchecked against the DNA. Both ends counted, the CDR3 spans 21 residues. CDR1 is MDHEN and CDR2 is SYDVKM in the germline V gene. CDR3 sequence: CASSFGTEAFFGQGPNTEAFF.

V and J are TRBV19 and TRBJ1-5; 7 bases are shared with TRBD1. The CDR3 consists of 15 residues. Germline CDR1 reads LNHDA; CDR2 reads SQIVND (reference sequence). V was clipped by 7 bases and J by 4 bases; unmatched bases: 10. The DNA of the CDR3 is TGTGCCAGTACCCTAGGGGGCAGACCAAATCAGCCCCAGCATTTT. It is translated as CASTLGGRPNQPQHF.

The gene calls are TRBV2 and TRBJ1-1, with D hard to call. CDR1 is SNHLY, CDR2 FYNNEI, per germline. This CDR3 has 14 amino acids. Trimming left V 0 bases short and J 2 bases short, with 7 bases between. CDR3 protein: CASSEAGPNTEAFF. The CDR3 nucleotides are TGTGCCAGCAGTGAAGCTGGGCCTAACACTGAAGCTTTCTTT.

This sequence joins TRBV6-5 and TRBJ1-6; unclear D gene. In germline, CDR1 is MNHEY, CDR2 SVGAGI. CDR3 length: 15 amino acids. With 5 bases removed from V and 9 bases from J, the gap between germline ends came to 17 bases. The CDR3 nucleotides read TGTGCCAGCAGTCCCCCCGGCCCGAGGCGTTCACCCCTCCACTTT. Protein product: CASSPPGPRRSPLHF.

To note about this clone: This specimen includes other DNA sequences encoding the same CDR3. This sequence joins TRBV6-5 and TRBJ1-1; 8 bases align to TRBD1. The trim removed 4 bases at V and 8 bases at J, leaving 6 bases unmatched. This CDR3 region has 13 residues. Per the germline V gene, CDR1 is MNHEY and CDR2 is SVGAGI. This CDR3 is CASSSTGDREAFF. In nucleotides, the CDR3 is TGTGCCAGCAGTTCGACAGGGGACCGGGAAGCTTTCTTT.

The chain is built from TRBV6-5 and TRBJ2-3; D is possibly TRBD2 (5 bases). Trimming shortened V by 5 bases and J by 1 base, and 13 bases separated the two germline ends. Germline CDR1 reads MNHEY; CDR2 reads SVGAGI. The CDR3 runs 15 residues. As DNA, the CDR3 is TGTGCCAGCAGTCCCCGGACTTTGCGCACAGATACGCAGTATTTT. The encoded protein is CASSPRTLRTDTQYF.

The genes are TRBV7-2 and TRBJ1-2; 7 bases map to TRBD1. CDR1 is SGHTA and CDR2 is FQGNSA in the germline V gene. This CDR3 contains 15 residues. Trimming cost V 1 base and J 3 bases; bases outside gene matches: 5. CDR3 in amino acids: CASSLGTGQYYGYTF. In nucleotides, the CDR3 is TGTGCCAGCAGCTTAGGGACAGGACAATACTATGGCTACACCTTC.

The rearrangement links TRBV5-6 to TRBJ1-1; D may be TRBD1 (5 bases). V lost 6 bases and J 0 bases, leaving 12 bases between the germline ends. Per the germline V gene, CDR1 is SGHDT and CDR2 is YYEEEE. The CDR3 is 14 amino acids. CDR3 nucleotides: TGTGCCAGCAAACCGACGGGGGTGAACACTGAAGCTTTCTTT. Encoded protein: CASKPTGVNTEAFF.

The chain recombines TRBV28 with TRBJ1-2, with 7 positions matching TRBD1. The V gene end was trimmed by 4 bases and the J gene end by 0 bases; junction bases not matched to a gene: 5. The CDR3 covers 15 residues. The germline CDR1 and CDR2 sequences are MDHEN and SYDVKM. The CDR3 loop reads CASSSPGQSNYGYTF. In DNA form, the CDR3 reads TGTGCCAGCAGTTCTCCGGGACAGTCTAACTATGGCTACACCTTC.